The entry that follows covers one T cell receptor beta chain sequence. Its antigen remains unknown. A much bigger clone sits one base away, suggesting this may be a read error. The data were obtained in a study of T cell repertoires in cytomegalovirus infection. The CDR3 runs 15 residues. Germline V gene lookup returns CDR1 LGHNA and CDR2 YSLEER. Trimming cost V 0 bases and J 1 base, with 9 bases left between them. MiXCR, run by TCRdb on the reads, gives a single entry per CDR3 protein. The sample shows roughly 860,000 distinct CDR3 sequences, about 33% of them seen only once. Material: cultured CD8+ T cells from PBMCs, obtained from culture after CMV antigen stimulation. This chain uses TRBV4-3 with TRBJ1-1; D not certain. The clonotype originates from a human donor in good health (CMV status not recorded). Some clones in this sample may be carry-over from other donors' samples. The CDR3 sequence: CASSQDPAANTEAFF. Written as DNA, the CDR3 is TGCGCCAGCAGCCAAGATCCGGCGGCGAACACTGAAGCTTTCTTT.